This T cell receptor (beta chain) was identified during a study of T-cell memory formation after mild COVID-19. Study overall: The TCR clusters were mostly specific to one donor. General study findings and limits: For contracting clones, CD4+ ones sat mainly in CM and EM, CD8+ in EMRA. The study detected some responding clones in pre-infection memory, suggesting cross-reactive memory joined. Contracting clones from day 15 to 85 showed balanced CD4/CD8; later expanders favored CD4+.

To note about this clonotype: What it recognizes is unknown.

TCRdb passed the 5' RACE reads through MiXCR, listing each CDR3 protein once. The table has roughly 560,000 distinct CDR3 sequences, just over 20% seen once; the top ten hold approximately 12%. This sequence originates from an adult woman who had mild COVID-19 (a few samples of this study predate the infection). Cell type and time point are not known. Sequencing was carried out using PBMCs or a T cell subset sorted from them (not recorded which).

The CDR3 loop is CASFHPANANTGELFF. Written as DNA, the CDR3 is TGTGCCAGTTTCCACCCGGCCAATGCGAACACCGGGGAGCTGTTTTTT. The chain couples TRBV2 to TRBJ2-2; D unresolved. This CDR3 comprises 16 residues. The V end lost 9 bases, the J end lost 0 bases, and 17 bases lay between the germline ends. Germline-derived CDR1 and CDR2 are SNHLY and FYNNEI.